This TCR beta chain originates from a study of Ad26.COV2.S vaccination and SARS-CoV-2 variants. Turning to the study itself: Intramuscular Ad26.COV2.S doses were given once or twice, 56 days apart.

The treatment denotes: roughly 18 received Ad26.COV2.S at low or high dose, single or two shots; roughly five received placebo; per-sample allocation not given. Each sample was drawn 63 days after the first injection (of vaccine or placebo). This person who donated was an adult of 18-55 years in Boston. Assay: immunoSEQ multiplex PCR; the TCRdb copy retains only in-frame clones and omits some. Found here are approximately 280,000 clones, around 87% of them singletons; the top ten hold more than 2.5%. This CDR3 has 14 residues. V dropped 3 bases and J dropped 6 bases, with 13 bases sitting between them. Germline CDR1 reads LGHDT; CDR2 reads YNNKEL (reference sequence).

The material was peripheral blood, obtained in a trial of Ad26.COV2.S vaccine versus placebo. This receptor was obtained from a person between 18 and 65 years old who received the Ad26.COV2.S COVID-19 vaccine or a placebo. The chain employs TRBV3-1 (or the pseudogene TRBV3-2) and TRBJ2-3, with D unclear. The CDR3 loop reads CASSQTSGPDTQYF. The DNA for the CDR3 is TGTGCCAGCAGCCAGACGTCAGGACCGGATACGCAGTATTTT.